This T cell receptor beta chain was obtained from a study of T cell responses to AZD1222 COVID-19 vaccine. The protocol was immunoSEQ multiplex PCR, while the TCRdb copy is restricted to in-frame clones and leaves out a portion. Of around 100,000 clones in the sample, roughly 83% were seen once. V lost 6 bases, J lost 8 bases, and 15 bases lay in between. CDR1 and CDR2 from the germline V gene are SGHRS and YFSETQ. The CDR3 is 13 amino acids. Source: peripheral blood, taken on day 0 of AZD1222 vaccination. This sequence originates from an adult in good health. V and J are TRBV5-1 and TRBJ2-4, with D maybe TRBD2 (6 bases). The CDR3 DNA follows: TGCGCCAGCAACGGGGGTGGTCAGGACATTCAGTACTTC. This translates into CASNGGGQDIQYF.